The sequence of this T cell receptor (beta chain) was determined in a study of blood T cells in healthy people across ages. Using a J-beta primer mix together with a sample-barcoded 5' primer, a second PCR was run for roughly 7 to 11 cycles. In TCRdb, the 5' RACE reads were re-called with MiXCR into one record per CDR3 protein. The table records about 1.4 million distinct CDR3 sequences, 45% to 70% of them present only once. The CDR3 consists of 13 residues. The V call is TRBV21-1, the J call TRBJ1-2. TRBV21-1 has pseudogene status. The material sequenced was blood. The clonotype comes from a man younger than 30 in good health. Here the CDR3 DNA reads TGTGCCAGCAGCGACAAAAGGGTTTATGGCTACACCTTC. Amino acid sequence: CASSDKRVYGYTF.